The sequence of this T cell receptor (beta chain) was determined in a study of molecular identifiers for immune sequencing clone quantification. TCRdb fed the PCR reads into MiXCR, producing one record per CDR3 protein. The table records about 640,000 distinct CDR3 sequences, just under 20% of them present only once. The germline V gene encodes CDR1 SGHVS and CDR2 FNYEAQ. This CDR3 contains 14 residues. V lost 5 bases to trimming and J lost 2 bases, with 10 bases between them. This clonotype has ten or more counts. The source of this sequence is a human donor in good health. Some libraries in this study had Jurkat cell RNA spiked in. The chain combines TRBV7-6 with TRBJ1-5; D may be TRBD1 (5 bases). Material: naive CD8+ T cells from blood, with Jurkat cell RNA spiked in. Subset noted: FACS-sorted CD8+CD4-CCR7+CD45RA+ naive T cells. The CDR3: CASSLDSGNQPQHF. In DNA, the CDR3 is TGTGCCAGCAGCCTTGACAGTGGCAATCAGCCCCAGCATTTT.